This T cell receptor beta chain was sequenced during a study of blood T cell repertoires in COVID-19. As for the study in general: The origin of the acute and convalescent COVID-19 samples was the United States, Italy and Spain.

Per the authors' pipeline: Amplification with reference gene primers provided the estimates of nucleated cell counts. The assay was immunoSEQ multiplex PCR, and TCRdb's table has in-frame clones only and misses some. V, J and clone size are taken as reported in that table, and D and trimming were inferred from the DNA itself. The data show around 150,000 clones, with about 86% seen just once and roughly 3.4% held by the top ten. This CDR3 comprises 15 residues. Losses at the gene ends were 5 bases for V and 3 bases for J; bases not matched to a gene: 5. Germline CDR1 is SGHDT and CDR2 is YYEEEE. The receptor comes from a man aged 65 to 79 with acute or convalescent COVID-19. This sequence joins TRBV5-6 and TRBJ2-3; TRBD1 agrees at 11 bases. Sequenced sample: peripheral blood. The CDR3 bases are TGTGCCAGCAGGGTGGACAGGGGGCTGACAGATACGCAGTATTTT. It encodes CASRVDRGLTDTQYF.